This T cell receptor beta chain came from a study of blood T cell repertoires in COVID-19 (dated by TCRdb to 2018 to 2021). With respect to the entire study: Samples covering the acute and convalescent phases of COVID-19 were provided by collaborators in the United States, Italy and Spain. The prospective study material was composed of cDNA or gDNA derived from T cells, B-cell-depleted T cells, or PBMCs. Subjects who had been exposed to COVID-19, were actively infected with it, or had recovered from it provided the deeply sampled blood TCRbeta repertoires that made up the dataset. The repertoires were made available in a free public database intended to serve as a resource for research on the immune response to SARS-CoV-2. Samples were obtained from the ongoing ImmuneRACE study (first 160 participants) and from over 1,000 subjects provided by 6 global collaborators. The sample metadata nearly always contained a de-identified subject ID, COVID-19 status, age in years and sex. Where available, HLA class I and class II types were taken from metadata supplied by the sample provider and were not determined by assay-based typing.

On this clone itself: What antigen it recognizes has not been identified. No much larger clonotype is one base removed from it; base qualities were not supplied.

The research as a whole found: How much clinical and demographic metadata was included differed by source and by participant, and the metadata was provided uncurated.

TCRbeta CDR3 regions were amplified from genomic DNA by means of the immunoSEQ Assay, a bias-controlled multiplex PCR. The paper's processing steps were these. Nucleated cell counts per sample were estimated from amplification of reference gene primers within the assay. To quantify the absolute abundance of each unique TCRbeta CDR3 rearrangement, sequence reads were collapsed and filtered. For each sample, productive Simpson clonality was calculated as the square root of Simpson's diversity index across productive rearrangements. As stored in TCRdb, this immuneACCESS dataset retains in-frame rearrangements with V and J assigned. A fraction of the clones does not appear; measured against another copy, unresolved V genes explain less than half of the discrepancy, and the remainder lacks a known reason. That table gives V, J and clone size, and the DNA gave D and trimming. Across this sample there are around 85,000 clones, with roughly 82% seen only once. The ten largest clones capture approximately 8.1% of the sample.

Whole blood was collected in K2EDTA tubes by collaborating institutions according to the institutions' own protocols. For TCRbeta analysis, collaborators shipped samples in one of three forms: frozen whole blood, isolated PBMCs, or DNA extracted from either of those sample types. The specimen was peripheral blood. The sequence came from a man between 45 and 60 years old with active COVID-19.

The sequence in DNA is TGTGCCAGTAACAGGCAGGGGAGCTCTGAAAAACTGTTTTTT. This sequence encodes CASNRQGSSEKLFF. Recombination linked TRBV19 to TRBJ1-4; TRBD1 could be the D gene, as 6 bases match. The CDR3 runs 14 residues from the cysteine to the phenylalanine. Only the CDR3 portion is preserved as DNA: 42 bases, with reading frame beginning at the first base. CDR1 and CDR2 are drawn from the germline V gene (reference sequence): LNHDA, SQIVND. V drops 7 bases and J drops 7 bases, leaving 16 bases in between.